This T cell receptor beta chain came from a study of siplizumab effects on memory and regulatory T cells. Whole-study results and caveats: Researchers did not confirm the suppressive function of proliferating Tregs from siplizumab cultures. Solely a minor proportion of alloreactive clones could be assigned to unstimulated subsets. With siplizumab, Treg-derived clones averaged about 69% of mappable alloreactive CD4+ clones, versus 25% to 30% in controls.

V lost 4 bases to trimming and J lost 5 bases, with 23 bases between them. CDR1 and CDR2 (germline): SEHNR, FQNEAQ (reference sequence). This CDR3 is built from 17 residues. Libraries were prepared by immunoSEQ multiplex PCR; TCRdb keeps only in-frame clonotypes and omits some of them. This sample has some 100,000 clones, with approximately 90% found just once. A note on this clone: Its cognate antigen is unknown.

The sample comprised Tregs sorted from blood. The gene calls are TRBV7-9 and TRBJ2-5; D is undetermined. The TCR sequence derives from a human donor in good health. The CDR3 DNA follows: TGTGCCAGCAGCTCCTCTTCGACGGCCGCGGCTTGGGAGACCCAGTACTTC. The encoded protein is CASSSSSTAAAWETQYF.